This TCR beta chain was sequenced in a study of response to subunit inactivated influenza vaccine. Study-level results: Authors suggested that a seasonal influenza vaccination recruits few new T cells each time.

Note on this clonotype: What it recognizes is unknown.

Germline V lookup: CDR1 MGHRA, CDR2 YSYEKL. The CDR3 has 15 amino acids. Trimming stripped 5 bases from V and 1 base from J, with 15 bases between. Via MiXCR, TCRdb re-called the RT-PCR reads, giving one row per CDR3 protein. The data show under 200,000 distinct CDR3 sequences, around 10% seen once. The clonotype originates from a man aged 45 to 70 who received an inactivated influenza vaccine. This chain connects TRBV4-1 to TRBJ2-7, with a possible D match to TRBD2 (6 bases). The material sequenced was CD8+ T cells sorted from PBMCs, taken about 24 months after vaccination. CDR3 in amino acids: CASSWRGTGSYEQYF. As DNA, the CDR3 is TGCGCCAGCAGCTGGAGGGGTACCGGGTCCTACGAGCAGTACTTC.